This T cell receptor beta chain originates from a study of T cell responses to AZD1222 COVID-19 vaccine. The V gene's germline CDR1 is SGDLS and CDR2 YYNGEE. The CDR3 loop spans 16 amino acids. The V and J ends lost 0 bases and 10 bases respectively, with 17 bases between them. Worth noting for this clone: The antigen remains undetermined.

Clones were sequenced by immunoSEQ multiplex PCR, and TCRdb holds only the in-frame ones, with some missing. The data hold some 130,000 clones, with around nine tenths observed a single time. Overall study findings and caveats: Within unmutated variant regions lay the reported targets of nearly half of spike-specific TCRs. Spike-specific TCRs gained breadth and depth after people received two AZD1222 doses. Across spike, vaccine-associated CD4 TCRs were found, dominant at 160-218 and 743-854. Females made up more of the donors, who were largely white British, and clonal diversity may have come out too low.

The sample was peripheral blood, taken on day 0 of AZD1222 vaccination. This chain uses TRBV9 with TRBJ1-6; no clear D gene. The sequence was obtained from an adult in good health. The CDR3 coding sequence is TGTGCCAGCAGCGTAGAGGGCGGCCGAGGTAGATCACCCCTCCACTTT. Translated: CASSVEGGRGRSPLHF.